This record covers a single T cell receptor (beta chain). As for time point: after dendritic cell vaccination, including at tumor progression/relapse. The data belong to a study of glioma-infiltrating T cells after dendritic cell vaccination. Sequencing was performed with immunoSEQ multiplex PCR; in TCRdb, only in-frame clones are kept and a portion is missing. This repertoire shows 90,000 or so clones, around four fifths found once; its top ten account for over 2%. The CDR3 runs 15 residues. Looked up from germline, CDR1 is SEHNR and CDR2 is FQNEAQ (reference sequence). J lost 6 bases, V lost 5 bases, and 5 bases had no gene match.

The chain couples TRBV7-9 to TRBJ2-1; 12 bases map to TRBD2. Sequencing was performed on blood, taken after dendritic cell vaccination. The sequence was collected from a human donor with glioblastoma. The CDR3 sequence: CASSETSGSANEQFF. CDR3 sequence (DNA): TGTGCCAGCAGCGAGACTAGCGGGAGCGCCAATGAGCAGTTCTTC. The full variable domain, with the rest looked up from reference TRBV7-9 and TRBJ2-1, is DTGVSQNPRHKITKRGQNVTFRCDPISEHNRLYWYRQTLGQGPEFLTYFQNEAQLEKSRLLSDRFSAERPKGSFSTLEIQRTEQGDSAMYLCASSETSGSANEQFFGPGTRLTVL.